This T cell receptor (beta chain) comes out of a study of blood T cells in healthy people across ages. Primed by a sample-barcoded 5' primer and a J-beta primer mix, a second PCR proceeded for about 7 to 12 cycles. Unique molecular identifiers of 12 random nucleotides labeled each cDNA. TCRdb re-called the 5' RACE reads through MiXCR, storing one row per CDR3 protein. This sample yields more than 900,000 distinct CDR3 sequences, of which 25% are seen a single time; 0.75% belongs to the top ten. PBMCs were isolated at a quantity of at least 7 million per sample. Samples each yielded at least 5 micrograms of total RNA. V lost 5 bases to trimming and J lost 2 bases, with 16 bases between them. The germline CDR1 and CDR2 sequences are SGHTA and FQGNSA. The length of the CDR3 is 16 residues. The same specimen was also included in a second study, on T cells of mothers and their children. That paper states: With the M1S primer of the second PCR, sample barcodes and 2-4 random nucleotides were added.

The TCR comes from a girl between 2 and 10 years old in good health. The chain recombines TRBV7-2 with TRBJ1-3; D is ambiguous. The sample consisted of blood. The CDR3 is CASSLIGPGAGNTIYF. In DNA form, the CDR3 reads TGTGCCAGCAGCCTCATCGGCCCCGGGGCTGGAAACACCATATATTTT.